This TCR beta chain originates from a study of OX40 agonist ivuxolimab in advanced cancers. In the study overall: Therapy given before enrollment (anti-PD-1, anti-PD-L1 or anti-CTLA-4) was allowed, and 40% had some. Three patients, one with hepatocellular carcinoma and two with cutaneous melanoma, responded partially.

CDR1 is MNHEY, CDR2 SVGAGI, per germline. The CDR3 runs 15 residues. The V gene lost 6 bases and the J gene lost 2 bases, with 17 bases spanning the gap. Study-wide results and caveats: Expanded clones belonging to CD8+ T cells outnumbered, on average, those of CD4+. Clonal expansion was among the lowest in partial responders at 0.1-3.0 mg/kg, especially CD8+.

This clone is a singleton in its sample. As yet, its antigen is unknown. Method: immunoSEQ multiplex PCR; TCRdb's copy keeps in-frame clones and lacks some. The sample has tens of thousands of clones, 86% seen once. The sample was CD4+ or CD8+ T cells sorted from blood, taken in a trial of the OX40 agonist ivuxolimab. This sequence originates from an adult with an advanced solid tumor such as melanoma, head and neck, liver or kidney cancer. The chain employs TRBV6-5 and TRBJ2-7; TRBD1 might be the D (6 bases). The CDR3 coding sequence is TGTGCCAGCAGACCCGACAGGACGATGCCCTACGAGCAGTACGTC. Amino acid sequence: CASRPDRTMPYEQYV.